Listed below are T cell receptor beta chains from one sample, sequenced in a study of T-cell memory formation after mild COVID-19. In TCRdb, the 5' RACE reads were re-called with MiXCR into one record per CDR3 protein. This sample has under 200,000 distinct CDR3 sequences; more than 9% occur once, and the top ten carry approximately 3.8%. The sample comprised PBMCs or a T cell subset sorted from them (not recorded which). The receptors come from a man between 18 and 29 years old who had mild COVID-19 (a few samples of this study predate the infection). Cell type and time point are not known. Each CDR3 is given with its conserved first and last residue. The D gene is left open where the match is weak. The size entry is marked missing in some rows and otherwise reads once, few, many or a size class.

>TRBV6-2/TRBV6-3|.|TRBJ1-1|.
TGTGCCAGCAGCTCTACGCAGGGCGACACTGAAGCTTTCTTT
CASSSTQGDTEAFF
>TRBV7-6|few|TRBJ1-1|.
TGTGCCAGCAGCCCAGCCGTTAAGAACACTGAAGCTTTCTTT
CASSPAVKNTEAFF
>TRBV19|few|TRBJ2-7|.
TGTGCCAGTAGTATTAACACAGGAAGCTCCTACGAGCAGTACTTC
CASSINTGSSYEQYF
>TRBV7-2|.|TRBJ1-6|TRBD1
TGTGCCAGCAGATCGGGACAGGGCATTTATCCCCTCCACTTT
CASRSGQGIYPLHF
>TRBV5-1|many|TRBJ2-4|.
TGCGCCAGCAGCTTGCCCACAGGGATATGGAACATTCAGTACTTC
CASSLPTGIWNIQYF
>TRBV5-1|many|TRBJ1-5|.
TGCGCCAGCAGCTTATTTCCAGATAGCAATCAGCCCCAGCATTTT
CASSLFPDSNQPQHF
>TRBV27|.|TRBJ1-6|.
TGTGCCAGCAGCCCCTTTGACGGTCAGGGTTTAAGCTCCTATAATTCACCCCTCCACTTT
CASSPFDGQGLSSYNSPLHF
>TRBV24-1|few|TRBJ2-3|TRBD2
TGTGCCACCAGTGACGCGGGGAGGGCAGATACGCAGTATTTT
CATSDAGRADTQYF
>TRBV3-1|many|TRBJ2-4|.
TGTGCCAGCGCGACTGGGAAAAACATTCAGTACTTC
CASATGKNIQYF
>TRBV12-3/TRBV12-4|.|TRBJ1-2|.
TGTGCCAGCAGCCGTTCCACTAATAACTATGGCTACACCTTC
CASSRSTNNYGYTF
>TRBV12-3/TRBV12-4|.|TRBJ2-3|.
TGTGCCAGCACCCTTCAACGGAGGGATACGCAGTATTTT
CASTLQRRDTQYF
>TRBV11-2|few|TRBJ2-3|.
TGTGCCAGCAGCTTTAGGGCAGGTCCAGATACGCAGTATTTT
CASSFRAGPDTQYF
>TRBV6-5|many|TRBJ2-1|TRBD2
TGTGCCAGCAGTTACGCTAGCGGGGGGGCACATGAGCAGTTCTTC
CASSYASGGAHEQFF
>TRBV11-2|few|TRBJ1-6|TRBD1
TGTGCCAGCAGCCACGACAGGGGTTCACCCCTCCACTTT
CASSHDRGSPLHF
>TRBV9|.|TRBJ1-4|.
TGTGCCAGCGGAGGGGGTTCAGGGGCAACTAATGAAAAACTGTTTTTT
CASGGGSGATNEKLFF
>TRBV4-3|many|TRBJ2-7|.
TGCGCCAGCAGCCAAGATCAAGTGAGGGCCCGGCTGTACTTC
CASSQDQVRARLYF
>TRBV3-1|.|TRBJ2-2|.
TGTGCCAGCAGCTCTATTTACGCCGGGGAGCTGTTTTTT
CASSSIYAGELFF
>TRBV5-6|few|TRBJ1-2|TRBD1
TGTGCCAGCAGCCTTGACTTACGCAGGGGGGGCTACACCTTC
CASSLDLRRGGYTF
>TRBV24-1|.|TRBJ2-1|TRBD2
TGTGCCACCAGTGGGCGGACTAGCGGGGGTTATGAGCAGTTCTTC
CATSGRTSGGYEQFF
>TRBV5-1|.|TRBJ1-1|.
TGCGCCAGCAGCATGGACGGACCGGGACGTAAAGATGGGAACACTGAAGCTTTCTTT
CASSMDGPGRKDGNTEAFF
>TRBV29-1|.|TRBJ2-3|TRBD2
TGCAGCGCGATAGCGGGGGCGGGGGATACGCAGTATTTT
CSAIAGAGDTQYF
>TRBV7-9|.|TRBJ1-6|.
TGTGCCAGCAGCTTAAGGGGAGGGGTGAATTCACCCCTCCACTTT
CASSLRGGVNSPLHF
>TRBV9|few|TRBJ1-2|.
TGTGCCAGCAGCGTAGAGGCTGGGATGACTTACTATGGCTACACCTTC
CASSVEAGMTYYGYTF
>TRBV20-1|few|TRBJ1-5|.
TGCAGTGCTAACAGAATCAATCAGCCCCAGCATTTT
CSANRINQPQHF
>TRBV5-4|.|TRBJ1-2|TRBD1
TGTGCCAGCAGATCCGAGACAGGGCCTGACTACACCTTC
CASRSETGPDYTF
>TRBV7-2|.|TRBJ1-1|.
TGTGCCAGCAGCCACACCACGGGGGGCTCCACTGAAGCTTTCTTT
CASSHTTGGSTEAFF
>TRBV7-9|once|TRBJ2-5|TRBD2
TGTGCCAGCAGCTCTCCGGGACTAGCGGTACAAGAGACCCAGTACTTC
CASSSPGLAVQETQYF
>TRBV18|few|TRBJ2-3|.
TGTGCCAGCTCACCTGTGACAGATACGCAGTATTTT
CASSPVTDTQYF
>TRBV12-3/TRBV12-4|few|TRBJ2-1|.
TGTGCCAGCAGTCCCCGGGGGGCGCTATCTCGAGAGCAGTTCTTC
CASSPRGALSREQFF
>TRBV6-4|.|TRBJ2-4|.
TGTGCCAGCACTCTTAGCGGAGAGAACAAAAACATTCAGTACTTC
CASTLSGENKNIQYF